This TCR beta chain was captured by sequencing in a study of control samples from healthy donors and cancer patients. TCRdb's table, derived via immunoSEQ multiplex PCR, lists solely in-frame clones and lacks some. The repertoire holds approximately 190,000 clones, with roughly nine tenths as singletons. This TCR was sampled from a man aged 25-40 years in good health. Sequenced material: blood.

The CDR3: CASSLGGGQISYEQYF. In DNA form, the CDR3 reads TGCGCCAGCAGCCTGGGGGGAGGTCAGATCTCCTACGAGCAGTACTTC. The V and J genes are TRBV5-1 and TRBJ2-7; the D gene is possibly TRBD2 (6 bases). V lost 4 bases and J 0 bases, leaving 17 bases between the germline ends. There are 16 residues in the CDR3. The germline V gene has CDR1 SGHRS and CDR2 YFSETQ.